The clone carrying this T cell receptor (beta chain) came up many times. Antigen: not known. One end of the junction varies from germline; a read error may be responsible. The sample is drawn from a study of early T cells in non-severe SARS-CoV-2 infection. In the study overall: Bulk RNA from unsorted whole blood was sequenced; chains were unpaired.

Germline CDR1 is SGHRS and CDR2 is YFSETQ. This CDR3 has 14 residues. Individual cDNA molecules received unique molecular identifiers. Using its own MiXCR run on the 5' RACE reads, TCRdb lists one record per CDR3 protein. The sample holds about 84,000 distinct CDR3 sequences; 12% are singletons and the top ten take around 2.4%. Study-wide results and limits: Database matching using VDJdb favored anti-spike CD8 responses, with private and CD4 specificities left missing.

The chain recombines TRBV5-1 with TRBJ2-7, with 8 bases fitting TRBD2. This TCR was sampled from an adult who was a healthcare worker with PCR-confirmed SARS-CoV-2 infection or an uninfected control (not recorded which). Sequenced sample: whole blood. The CDR3 DNA reads as TGTGCCAGCAGCCCAGGGACTAGTTCCTACGAGCAGTACTTC. This gives the protein CASSPGTSSYEQYF.